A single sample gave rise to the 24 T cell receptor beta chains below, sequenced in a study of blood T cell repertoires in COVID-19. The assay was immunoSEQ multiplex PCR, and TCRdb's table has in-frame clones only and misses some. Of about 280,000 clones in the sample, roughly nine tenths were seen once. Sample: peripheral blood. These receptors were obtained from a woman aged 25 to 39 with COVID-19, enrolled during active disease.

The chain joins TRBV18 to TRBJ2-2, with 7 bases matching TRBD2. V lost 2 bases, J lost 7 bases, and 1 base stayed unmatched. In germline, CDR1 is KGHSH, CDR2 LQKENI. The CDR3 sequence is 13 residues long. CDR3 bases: TGTGCCAGCTCACCAGCGGGGGTCGGGGAGCTGTTTTTT. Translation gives CASSPAGVGELFF.

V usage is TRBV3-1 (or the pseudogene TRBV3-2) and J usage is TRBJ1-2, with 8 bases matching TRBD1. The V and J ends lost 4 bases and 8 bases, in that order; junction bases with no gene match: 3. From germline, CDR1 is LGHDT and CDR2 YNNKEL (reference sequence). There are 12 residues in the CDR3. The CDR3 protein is CASSPQGAGYTF. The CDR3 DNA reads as TGTGCCAGCAGCCCGCAGGGGGCCGGCTACACCTTC.

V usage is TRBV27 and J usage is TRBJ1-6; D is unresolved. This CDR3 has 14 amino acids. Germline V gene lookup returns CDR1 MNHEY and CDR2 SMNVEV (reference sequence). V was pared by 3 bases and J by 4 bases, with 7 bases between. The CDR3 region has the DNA TGTGCCAGCAGTTTCCCGGGTTATAATTCACCCCTCCACTTT. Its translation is CASSFPGYNSPLHF.

The CDR3 sequence is CATSGTSGGTLYGDTQYF. DNA of the CDR3: TGTGCCACCAGTGGGACTAGCGGGGGGACTCTCTATGGAGATACGCAGTATTTT. The rearrangement uses TRBV24-1 and TRBJ2-3; TRBD2 matches at 14 bases. Germline values: CDR1 KGHDR, CDR2 SFDVKD. CDR3 length equals 18 residues. V lost 5 bases, J lost 5 bases, and 11 bases stayed unmatched.

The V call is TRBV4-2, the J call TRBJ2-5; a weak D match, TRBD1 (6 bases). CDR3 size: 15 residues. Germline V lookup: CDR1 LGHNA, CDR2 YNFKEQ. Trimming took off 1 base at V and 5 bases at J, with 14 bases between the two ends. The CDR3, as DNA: TGTGCCAGCAGCCAAGTTCCAGGGGTGGGGGAGACCCAGTACTTC. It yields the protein CASSQVPGVGETQYF.

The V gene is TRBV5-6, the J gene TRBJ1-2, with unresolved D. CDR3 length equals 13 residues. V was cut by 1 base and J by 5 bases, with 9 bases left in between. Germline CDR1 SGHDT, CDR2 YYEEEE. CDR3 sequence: CASSLSQTYGYTF. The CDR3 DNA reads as TGTGCCAGCAGCTTGAGTCAGACTTATGGCTACACCTTC. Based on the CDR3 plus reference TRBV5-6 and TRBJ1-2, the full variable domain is DAGVTQSPTHLIKTRGQQVTLRCSPKSGHDTVSWYQQALGQGPQFIFQYYEEEERQRGNFPDRFSGHQFPNYSSELNVNALLLGDSALYLCASSLSQTYGYTFGSGTRLTVV.

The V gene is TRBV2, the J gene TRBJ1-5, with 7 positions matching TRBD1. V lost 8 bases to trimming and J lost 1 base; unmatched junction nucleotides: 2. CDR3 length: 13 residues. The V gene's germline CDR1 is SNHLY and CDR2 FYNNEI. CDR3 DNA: TGTGCCAGCGGACAGGAAAGCAATCAGCCCCAGCATTTT. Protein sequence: CASGQESNQPQHF.

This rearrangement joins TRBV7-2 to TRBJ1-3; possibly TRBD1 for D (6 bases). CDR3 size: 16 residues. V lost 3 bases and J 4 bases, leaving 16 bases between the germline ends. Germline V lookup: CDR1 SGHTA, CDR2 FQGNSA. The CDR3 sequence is CASSLGGGSMGNTIYF. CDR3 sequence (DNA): TGTGCCAGCAGCTTGGGAGGGGGGAGTATGGGAAACACCATATATTTT.

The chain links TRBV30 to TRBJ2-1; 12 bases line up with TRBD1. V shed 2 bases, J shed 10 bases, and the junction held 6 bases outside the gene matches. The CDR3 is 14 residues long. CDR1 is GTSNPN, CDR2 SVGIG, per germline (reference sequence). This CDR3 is CAWSPGQGAQEQFF. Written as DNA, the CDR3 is TGTGCCTGGAGTCCGGGACAGGGGGCGCAGGAGCAGTTCTTC.

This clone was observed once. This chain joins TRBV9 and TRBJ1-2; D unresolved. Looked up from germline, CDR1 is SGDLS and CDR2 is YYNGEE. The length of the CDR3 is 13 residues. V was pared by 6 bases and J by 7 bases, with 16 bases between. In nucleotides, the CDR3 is TGTGCCAGCAATGATGGGCTGGACTTTGGCTACACCTTC. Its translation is CASNDGLDFGYTF.

CDR3 residues: CASSSDRGPTGELFF. The DNA of the CDR3 is TGTGCCAGCAGTTCTGACAGGGGGCCAACCGGGGAGCTGTTTTTT. V is TRBV27 and J is TRBJ2-2; TRBD1 agrees at 10 bases. The CDR3 loop spans 15 amino acids. Germline V lookup: CDR1 MNHEY, CDR2 SMNVEV (reference sequence). J gave up 5 bases and V 4 bases, and 4 bases lay outside the gene matches.

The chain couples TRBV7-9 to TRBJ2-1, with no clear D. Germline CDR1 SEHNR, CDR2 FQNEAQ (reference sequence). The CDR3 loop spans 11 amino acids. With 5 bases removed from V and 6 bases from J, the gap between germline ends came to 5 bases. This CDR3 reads CASSRPNEQFF. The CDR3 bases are TGTGCCAGCAGCCGTCCCAATGAGCAGTTCTTC.

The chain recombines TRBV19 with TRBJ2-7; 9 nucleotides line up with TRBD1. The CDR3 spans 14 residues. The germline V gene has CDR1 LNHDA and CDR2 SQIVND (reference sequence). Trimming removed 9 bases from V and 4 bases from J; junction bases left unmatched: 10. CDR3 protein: CARGRRQGVYEQYF. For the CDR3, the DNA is TGTGCCAGGGGGCGGAGACAGGGGGTTTACGAGCAGTACTTC.

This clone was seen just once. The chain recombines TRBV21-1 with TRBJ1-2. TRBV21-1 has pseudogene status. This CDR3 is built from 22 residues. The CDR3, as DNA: TGTGCCAGCAGCAAAGTCAACCCTAGTTTGGCGCAGCCCTTCCCTACTAACTATGGCTACACCTTC. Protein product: CASSKVNPSLAQPFPTNYGYTF.

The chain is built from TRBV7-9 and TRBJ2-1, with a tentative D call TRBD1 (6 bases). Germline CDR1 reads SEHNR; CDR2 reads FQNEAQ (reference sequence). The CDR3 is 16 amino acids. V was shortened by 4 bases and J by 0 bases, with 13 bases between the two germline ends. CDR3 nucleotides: TGTGCCAGCAGCTCTGGACAGTCGATCTCCTACAATGAGCAGTTCTTC. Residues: CASSSGQSISYNEQFF.

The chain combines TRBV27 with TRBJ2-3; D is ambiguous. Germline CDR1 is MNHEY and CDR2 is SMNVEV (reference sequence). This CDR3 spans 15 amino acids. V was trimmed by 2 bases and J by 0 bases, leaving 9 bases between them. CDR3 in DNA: TGTGCCAGCAGTTTAACACCGAGGAGCACAGATACGCAGTATTTT. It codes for CASSLTPRSTDTQYF.

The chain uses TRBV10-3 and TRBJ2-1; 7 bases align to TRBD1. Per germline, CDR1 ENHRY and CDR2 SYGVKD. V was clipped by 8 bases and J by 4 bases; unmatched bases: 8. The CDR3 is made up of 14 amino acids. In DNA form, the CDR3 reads TGTGCCATCTCGGACAGGCCCACTTACAATGAGCAGTTCTTC. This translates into CAISDRPTYNEQFF.

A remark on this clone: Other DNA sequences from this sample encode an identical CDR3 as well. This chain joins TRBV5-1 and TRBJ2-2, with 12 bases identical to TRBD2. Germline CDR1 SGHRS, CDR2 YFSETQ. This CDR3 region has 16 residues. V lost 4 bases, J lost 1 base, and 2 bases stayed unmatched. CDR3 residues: CASSPLAGGNTGELFF. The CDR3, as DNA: TGCGCCAGCAGCCCACTAGCGGGGGGGAACACCGGGGAGCTGTTTTTT.

CDR3 in DNA: TGTGCCAGCAGTGAAGAGACTAGCGGAGTCCACAATGAGCAGTTCTTC. Its protein is CASSEETSGVHNEQFF. The chain links TRBV6-1 to TRBJ2-1, with 9 bases matching TRBD2. V lost 1 base and J lost 5; bases outside the gene matches: 6. The CDR3 has 16 amino acids. Germline V gene lookup returns CDR1 MNHNS and CDR2 SASEGT.

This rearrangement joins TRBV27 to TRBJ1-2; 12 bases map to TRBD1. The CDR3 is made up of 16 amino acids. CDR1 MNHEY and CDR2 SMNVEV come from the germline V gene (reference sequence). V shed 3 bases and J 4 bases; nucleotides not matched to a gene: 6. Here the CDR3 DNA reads TGTGCCAGCAGTTTTTCCGGGACAGGGGGCTTCTATGGCTACACCTTC. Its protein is CASSFSGTGGFYGYTF.

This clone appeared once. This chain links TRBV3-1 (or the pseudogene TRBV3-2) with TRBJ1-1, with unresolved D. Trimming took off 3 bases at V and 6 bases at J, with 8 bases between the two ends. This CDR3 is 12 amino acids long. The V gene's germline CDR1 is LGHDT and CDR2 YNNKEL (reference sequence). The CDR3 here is CASSQQVSEAFF. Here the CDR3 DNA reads TGTGCCAGCAGCCAGCAGGTTTCTGAAGCTTTCTTT.

CDR3 protein: CATSDLGGQTLISGNTIYF. CDR3 coding DNA: TGTGCCACCAGTGATTTGGGTGGACAGACCCTAATCTCTGGAAACACCATATATTTT. The chain links TRBV24-1 to TRBJ1-3, with D tentatively TRBD1 (6 bases). Trimming stripped 0 bases from V and 0 bases from J, with 17 bases between. Germline loops: CDR1 KGHDR, CDR2 SFDVKD. The CDR3 loop spans 19 amino acids.

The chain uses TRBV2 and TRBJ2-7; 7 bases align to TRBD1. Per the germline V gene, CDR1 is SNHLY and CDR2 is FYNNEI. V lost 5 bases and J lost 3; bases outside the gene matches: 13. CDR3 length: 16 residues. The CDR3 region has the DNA TGTGCCAGCAGTCGAGAGGGACAGTCGGGCGACTACGAGCAGTACTTC. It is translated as CASSREGQSGDYEQYF.

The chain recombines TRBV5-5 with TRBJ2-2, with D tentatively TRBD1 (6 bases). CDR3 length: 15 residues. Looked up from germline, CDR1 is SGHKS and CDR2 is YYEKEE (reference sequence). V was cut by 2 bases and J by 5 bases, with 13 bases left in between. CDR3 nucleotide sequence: TGTGCCAGCAGCTTCCTCAGGGGAGTAACCGGGGAGCTGTTTTTT. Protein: CASSFLRGVTGELFF.